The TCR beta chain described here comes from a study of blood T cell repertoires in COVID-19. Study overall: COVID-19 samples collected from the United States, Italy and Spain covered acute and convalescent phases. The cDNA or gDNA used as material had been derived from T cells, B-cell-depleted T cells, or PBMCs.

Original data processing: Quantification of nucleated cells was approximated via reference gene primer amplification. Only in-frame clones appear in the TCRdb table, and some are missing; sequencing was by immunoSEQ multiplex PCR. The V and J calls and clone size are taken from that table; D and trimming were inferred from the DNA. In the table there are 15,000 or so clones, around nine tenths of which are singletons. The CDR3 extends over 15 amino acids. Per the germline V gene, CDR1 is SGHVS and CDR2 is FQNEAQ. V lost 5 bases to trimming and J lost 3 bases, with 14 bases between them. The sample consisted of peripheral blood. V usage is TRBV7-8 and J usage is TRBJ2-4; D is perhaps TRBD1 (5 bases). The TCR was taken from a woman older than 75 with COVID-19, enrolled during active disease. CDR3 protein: CASSTQGSGKNIQYF. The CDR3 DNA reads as TGTGCCAGCAGCACCCAGGGCTCTGGCAAAAACATTCAGTACTTC.